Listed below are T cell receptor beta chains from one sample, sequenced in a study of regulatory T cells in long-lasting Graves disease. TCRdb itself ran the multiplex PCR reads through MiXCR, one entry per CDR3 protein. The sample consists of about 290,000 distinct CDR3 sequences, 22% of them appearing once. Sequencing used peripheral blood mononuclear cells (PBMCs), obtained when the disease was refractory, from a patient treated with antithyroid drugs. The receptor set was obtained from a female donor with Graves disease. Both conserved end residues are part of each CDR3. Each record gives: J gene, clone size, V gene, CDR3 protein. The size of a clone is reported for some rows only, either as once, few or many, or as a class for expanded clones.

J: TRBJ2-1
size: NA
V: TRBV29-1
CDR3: CSVARDRSYNEQFF

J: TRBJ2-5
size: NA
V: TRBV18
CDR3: CASSPTGDRGQETQYF

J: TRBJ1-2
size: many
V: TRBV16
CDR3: CASSPGQDYGYTF

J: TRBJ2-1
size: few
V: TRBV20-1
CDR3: CSASNDNEQFF

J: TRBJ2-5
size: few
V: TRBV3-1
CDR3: CASSFLDREETQYF

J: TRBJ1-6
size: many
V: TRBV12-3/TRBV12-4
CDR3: CASSARGLDSPLHF

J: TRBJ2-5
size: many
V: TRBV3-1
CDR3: CATEGRRLRETQYF

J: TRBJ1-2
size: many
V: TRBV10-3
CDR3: CAIRTDNYGYTF

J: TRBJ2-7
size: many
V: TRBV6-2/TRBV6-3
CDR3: CASSWYSGDTYEQYF

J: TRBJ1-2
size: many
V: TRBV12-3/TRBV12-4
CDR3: CASSGDRDGYTF

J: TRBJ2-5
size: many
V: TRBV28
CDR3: CASSRTSGRWETQYF

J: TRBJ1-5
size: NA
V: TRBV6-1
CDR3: CASRSGTGGSKGNQPQHF

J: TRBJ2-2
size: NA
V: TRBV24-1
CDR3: CATSDSLRGQGRGGELFF

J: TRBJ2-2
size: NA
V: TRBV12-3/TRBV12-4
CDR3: CASRTLAGRGFEVGELFF

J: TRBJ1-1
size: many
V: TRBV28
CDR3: CASRKDRGLGTEAFF

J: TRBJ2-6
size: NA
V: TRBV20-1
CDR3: CSASIPGANVLTF

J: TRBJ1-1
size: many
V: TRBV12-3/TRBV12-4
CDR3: CASSPRGRMNTEAFF

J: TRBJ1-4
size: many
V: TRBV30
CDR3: CAWSIGHSSEKLFF

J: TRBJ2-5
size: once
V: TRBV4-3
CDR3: CASSEGTGGNQETQYF

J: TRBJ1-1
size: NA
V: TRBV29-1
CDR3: CSVETRRANTEAFF